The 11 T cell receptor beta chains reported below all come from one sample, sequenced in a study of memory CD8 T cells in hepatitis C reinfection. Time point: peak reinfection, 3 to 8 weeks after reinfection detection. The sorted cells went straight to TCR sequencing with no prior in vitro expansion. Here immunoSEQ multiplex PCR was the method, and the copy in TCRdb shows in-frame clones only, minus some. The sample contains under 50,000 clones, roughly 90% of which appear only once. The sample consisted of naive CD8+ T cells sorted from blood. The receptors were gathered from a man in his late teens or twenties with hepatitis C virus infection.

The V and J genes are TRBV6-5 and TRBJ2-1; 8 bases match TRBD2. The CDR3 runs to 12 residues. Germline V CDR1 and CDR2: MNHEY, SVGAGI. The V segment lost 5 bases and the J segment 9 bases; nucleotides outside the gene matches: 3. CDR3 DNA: TGTGCCAGCAGTCTAAGCGGGAGTGAGCAGTTCTTC. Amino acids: CASSLSGSEQFF.

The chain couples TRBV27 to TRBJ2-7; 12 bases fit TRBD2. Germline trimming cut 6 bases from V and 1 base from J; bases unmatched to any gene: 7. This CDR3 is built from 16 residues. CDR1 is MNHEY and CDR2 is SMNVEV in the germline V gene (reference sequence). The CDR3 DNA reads TGTGCCAGCAGCTCGCCCGGACTAGCGGGATCCTACGAGCAGTACTTC. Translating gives CASSSPGLAGSYEQYF.

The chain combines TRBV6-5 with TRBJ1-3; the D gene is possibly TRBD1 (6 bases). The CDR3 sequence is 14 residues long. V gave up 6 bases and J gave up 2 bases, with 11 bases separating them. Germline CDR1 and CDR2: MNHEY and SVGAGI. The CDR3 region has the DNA TGTGCCAGCAGCCCACAGGGAACTGGAAACACCATATATTTT. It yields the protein CASSPQGTGNTIYF.

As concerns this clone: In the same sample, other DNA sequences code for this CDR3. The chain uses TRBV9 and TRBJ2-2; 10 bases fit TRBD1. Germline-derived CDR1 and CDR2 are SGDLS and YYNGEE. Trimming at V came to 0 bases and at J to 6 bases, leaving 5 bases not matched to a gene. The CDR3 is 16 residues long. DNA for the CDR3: TGTGCCAGCAGCGTAGGTTGGGGGACAGGGGCCGGGGAGCTGTTTTTT. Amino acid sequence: CASSVGWGTGAGELFF.

The CDR3 reads CASSPGREGYEQYF. The CDR3 DNA reads TGTGCCAGCAGTCCCGGGCGGGAGGGTTACGAGCAGTACTTC. This chain connects TRBV6-6 to TRBJ2-7; 9 nucleotides line up with TRBD2. V gave up 5 bases and J gave up 4 bases; unmatched junction bases: 6. Germline V gene sequence: CDR1 MNHNY, CDR2 SVGAGI (reference sequence). The CDR3 is made up of 14 amino acids.

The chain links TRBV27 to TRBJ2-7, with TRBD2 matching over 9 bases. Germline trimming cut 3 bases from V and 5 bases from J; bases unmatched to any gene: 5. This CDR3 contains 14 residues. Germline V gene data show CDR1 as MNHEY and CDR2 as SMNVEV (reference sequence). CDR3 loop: CASSFLAGGDEQYF. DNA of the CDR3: TGTGCCAGCAGTTTTCTCGCGGGAGGGGACGAGCAGTACTTC.

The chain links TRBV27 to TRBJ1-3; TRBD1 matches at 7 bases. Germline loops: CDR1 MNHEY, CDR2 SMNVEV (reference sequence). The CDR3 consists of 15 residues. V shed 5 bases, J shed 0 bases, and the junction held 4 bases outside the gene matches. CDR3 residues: CASSGGQPSGNTIYF. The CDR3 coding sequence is TGTGCCAGCAGTGGGGGACAGCCCTCTGGAAACACCATATATTTT.

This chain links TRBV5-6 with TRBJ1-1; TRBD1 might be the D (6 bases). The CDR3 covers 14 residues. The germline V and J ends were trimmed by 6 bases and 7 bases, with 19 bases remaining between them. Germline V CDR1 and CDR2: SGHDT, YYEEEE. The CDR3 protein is CASTLGHGADEAFF. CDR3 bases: TGTGCCAGCACCCTGGGACACGGGGCTGATGAAGCTTTCTTT.

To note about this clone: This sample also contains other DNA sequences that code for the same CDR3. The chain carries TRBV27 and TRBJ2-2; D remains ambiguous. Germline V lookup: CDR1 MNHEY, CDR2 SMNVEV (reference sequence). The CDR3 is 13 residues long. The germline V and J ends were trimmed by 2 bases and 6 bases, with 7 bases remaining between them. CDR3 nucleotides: TGTGCCAGCAGTTTACGAGGCCCCGGGGAGCTGTTTTTT. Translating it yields CASSLRGPGELFF.

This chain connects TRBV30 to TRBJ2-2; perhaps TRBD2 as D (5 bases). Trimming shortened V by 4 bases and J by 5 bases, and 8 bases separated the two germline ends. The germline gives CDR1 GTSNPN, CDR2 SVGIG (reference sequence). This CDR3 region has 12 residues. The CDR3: CAWNGDTGELFF. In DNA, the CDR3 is TGTGCCTGGAACGGGGATACCGGGGAGCTGTTTTTT.

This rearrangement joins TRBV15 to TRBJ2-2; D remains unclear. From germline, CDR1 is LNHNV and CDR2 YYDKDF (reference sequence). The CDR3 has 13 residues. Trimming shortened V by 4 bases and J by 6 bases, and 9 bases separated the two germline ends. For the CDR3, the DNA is TGTGCCACCAGCACAGTTGTCCCCGGGGAGCTGTTTTTT. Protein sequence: CATSTVVPGELFF.